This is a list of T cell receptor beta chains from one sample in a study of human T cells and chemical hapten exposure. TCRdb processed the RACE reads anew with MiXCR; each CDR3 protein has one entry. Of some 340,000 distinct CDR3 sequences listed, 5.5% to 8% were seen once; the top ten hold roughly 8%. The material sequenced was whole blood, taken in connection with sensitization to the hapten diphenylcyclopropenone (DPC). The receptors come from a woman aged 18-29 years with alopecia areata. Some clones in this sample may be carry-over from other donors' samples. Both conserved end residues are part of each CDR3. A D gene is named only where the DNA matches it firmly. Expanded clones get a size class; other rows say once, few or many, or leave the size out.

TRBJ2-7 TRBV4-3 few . TGCGCCAGCAGCCAAGACCGGGTAAGCTCCTACGAGCAGTACTTC CASSQDRVSSYEQYF
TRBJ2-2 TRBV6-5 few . TGTGCCAGCAGTTTCGGGACTGGCAAACGGGAGCTGTTTTTT CASSFGTGKRELFF
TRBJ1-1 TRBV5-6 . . TGTGCCAGCAGCTTGGCCCGGAACACTGAAGCTTTCTTT CASSLARNTEAFF
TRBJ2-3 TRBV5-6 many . TGTGCCAGCAGCTTGGTAGTGACGGACGGCACAGATACGCAGTATTTT CASSLVVTDGTDTQYF
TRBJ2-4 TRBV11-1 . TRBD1 TGTGCCAGCAGCTTAGACAGACCGACAGGGTCCGGCAAAAACATTCAGTACTTC CASSLDRPTGSGKNIQYF
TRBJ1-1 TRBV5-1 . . TGCGCCAGCAGCTTGGAAGGGAGCTCGGGAGCTTTCTTT CASSLEGSSGAFF
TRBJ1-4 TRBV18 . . TGTGCCAGCTCCCTAGGGACGAGAGTGGAGAAAGAAAAACTGTTTTTT CASSLGTRVEKEKLFF
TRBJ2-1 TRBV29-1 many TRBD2 TGCAGCGTCGGACTAGCGAGGGATGAGCAGTTCTTC CSVGLARDEQFF
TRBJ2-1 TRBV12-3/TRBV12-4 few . TGTGCCAGCAGTCCCCCGGTCGGTAGACATGAGCAGTTCTTC CASSPPVGRHEQFF
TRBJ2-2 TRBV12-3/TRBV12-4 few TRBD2 TGTGCCAGCAGTTTAATGCGGGGGGGCCCCACCGGGGAGCTGTTTTTT CASSLMRGGPTGELFF
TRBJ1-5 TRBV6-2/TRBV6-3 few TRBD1 TGTGCCAGCAGTTGGCAACCGGGACAGGGTTTCAATCAGCCCCAGCATTTT CASSWQPGQGFNQPQHF
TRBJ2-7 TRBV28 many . TGTGCCAGCAGTTCCCCTACAGGGAGAATACGCGAGCAGTACTTC CASSSPTGRIREQYF
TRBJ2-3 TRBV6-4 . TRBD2 TGTGCCAGCAGTGCCGTAGCGGGGGGGCTCGGCACAGATACGCAGTATTTT CASSAVAGGLGTDTQYF
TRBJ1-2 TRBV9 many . TGTGCCAGCAGCCTATGGGGCGGTAACTATGGCTACACCTTC CASSLWGGNYGYTF
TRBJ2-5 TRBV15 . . TGTGCCACCAGCAGAGATCGGGTATTGGAGACCCAGTACTTC CATSRDRVLETQYF